Listed below are T cell receptor beta chains from one sample, sequenced in a study of blood T cell dynamics during melanoma immunotherapy. Sequencing used immunoSEQ multiplex PCR; TCRdb keeps in-frame clones, though not all of them. The sample carries some 2,500 clones, around 85% recorded once. The material sequenced was blood, taken from a patient treated with checkpoint blockade. Source of these receptors: a human donor with melanoma. Each CDR3 is given with its conserved first and last residue. Fields, in order: D gene, J gene, V gene, clone size, CDR3 DNA, CDR3 protein. A D gene is named only where the DNA matches it firmly. The listing skips clone size in some rows; elsewhere it reads once, few, many or a size class.

TRBD2 TRBJ2-5 TRBV6-5 NA TGTGCCAGCAGTTACGGCCTAACTAGCGGGGGTCAGACCCAGTACTTC CASSYGLTSGGQTQYF
NA TRBJ2-1 TRBV13 NA TGTGCCAGCAGCTTAGGACAGGGCCGCGGATATGAGCAGTTCTTC CASSLGQGRGYEQFF
TRBD1 TRBJ2-7 TRBV28 NA TGTGCCAGCAGTTCGGGACAGGGCCACATCTCCTACGATGTGGATTGGGTTAGAAAAGAGCAGTACTTC CASSSGQGHISYDVDWVRKEQYF
NA TRBJ1-5 TRBV10-3 NA TGTGCCATCAGCCTAGGGGGGAACAATCAGCCCCAGCATTTT CAISLGGNNQPQHF
TRBD1 TRBJ2-3 TRBV7-9 NA TGTGCCAGCAGCTTAGGGACAGGGTTCGGTACAGATACGCAGTATTTT CASSLGTGFGTDTQYF
TRBD1 TRBJ1-1 TRBV7-3 NA TGTGCCAGCAGCTTACGACAGGGTGGAACTGAAGCTTTCTTT CASSLRQGGTEAFF
NA TRBJ2-7 TRBV19 NA TGTGCCAGTAGTATAGGCGGACCGGCCTACGAGCAGTACTTC CASSIGGPAYEQYF
TRBD2 TRBJ2-3 TRBV29-1 NA TGCAGCGTTGAGGGACTAGCGGGATTTAGCACAGATACGCAGTATTTT CSVEGLAGFSTDTQYF
NA TRBJ2-2 TRBV4-3 NA TGCGCCAGCAGCCAAGATCAGGGACAGAACACCGGGGAGCTGTTTTTT CASSQDQGQNTGELFF
NA TRBJ2-5 TRBV15 NA TGTGCCACCAGCAGAGGCGAGGGGTGGGACCAAGAGACCCAGTACTTC CATSRGEGWDQETQYF
NA TRBJ1-1 TRBV2 NA TGTGCCGTCGGAAGGGGGTACGAAGCTTTCTTT CAVGRGYEAFF
TRBD1 TRBJ2-7 TRBV11-3 NA TGTGCCAGCAGGCACACCGGGACAGGGGGCTACGAGCAGTACTTC CASRHTGTGGYEQYF
NA TRBJ1-1 TRBV6-5 NA TGTGCCAGCAGCTCCCGGGGTCGAGTCCGTGAAGCTTTCTTT CASSSRGRVREAFF
NA TRBJ2-5 TRBV19 NA TGTGCCAGTGGGGCGGGATTCCAAGAGACCCAGTACTTC CASGAGFQETQYF
NA TRBJ2-7 TRBV7-9 large TGTGCCAGCAGCTTAGGTTTGGGCGACGAGCAGTACTTC CASSLGLGDEQYF
NA TRBJ1-2 TRBV7-2 NA TGTGCCAGCAGCTTAGGACGGACCGGAACTGGCTACACCTTC CASSLGRTGTGYTF
NA TRBJ2-7 TRBV5-4 NA TGTGCCAGCAGTTTTGGTGGGTCACTCTACGAGCAGTACTTC CASSFGGSLYEQYF
TRBD2 TRBJ2-7 TRBV5-8 NA TGTGCCAGCGGTCTAGCGGGAGGAAAGGACGAGCAGTACTTC CASGLAGGKDEQYF
TRBD1 TRBJ1-1 TRBV10-3 once TGTGCCATCAGTGAGGGGACAGGCCAAACTGAAGCTTTCTTT CAISEGTGQTEAFF
NA TRBJ1-4 TRBV11-2 NA TGTGCCAGCAGCTTAGGGAGAGACATAGCCTCCGCTAATGAAAAACTGTTTTTT CASSLGRDIASANEKLFF
NA TRBJ1-2 TRBV4-1 NA TGCGCCAGCAGCCAAGATCTGGGAAGGAACTATGGCTACACCTTC CASSQDLGRNYGYTF
TRBD2 TRBJ2-2 TRBV29-1 NA TGCAGCGTTCTTCCTAGCGGGAGATCCGGGGAGCTGTTTTTT CSVLPSGRSGELFF
NA TRBJ2-2 TRBV7-2 NA TGTGCCAGCAGCCCATCTTTGAGCACCGGGGAGCTGTTTTTT CASSPSLSTGELFF
NA TRBJ1-1 TRBV19 NA TGTGCCAGTAGTATTAGACCAGAGACTGAAGCTTTCTTT CASSIRPETEAFF
NA TRBJ1-1 TRBV7-8 NA TGTGCCAGCCAAGTGAATATGAACACTGAAGCTTTCTTT CASQVNMNTEAFF
TRBD2 TRBJ2-1 TRBV9 NA TGTGCCAGCAGCGTGGGGACTAGCGGGAGAGAGATATACAATGAGCAGTTCTTC CASSVGTSGREIYNEQFF
TRBD2 TRBJ2-3 TRBV7-9 NA TGTGCCAGCAGCTTGGGGCTAGCGGGACGCACAGATACGCAGTATTTT CASSLGLAGRTDTQYF
NA TRBJ2-3 TRBV2 NA TGTGCCAGCAGTGAAGATGTGGCGTTCGTGTTCGATACGCAGTATTTT CASSEDVAFVFDTQYF
TRBD1 TRBJ1-3 TRBV6-6 once TGTGCCAGCACTCAGACAGGGTACGGAAACACCATATATTTT CASTQTGYGNTIYF
NA TRBJ1-1 TRBV11-2 NA TGTGCCACCCTACCCCAACCGAACACTGAAGCTTTCTTT CATLPQPNTEAFF
NA TRBJ2-7 TRBV5-1 NA TGCGCCAGCAGCTTGCATAGGGACTCCTACGAGCAGTACTTC CASSLHRDSYEQYF
NA TRBJ2-3 TRBV7-3 NA TGTGCCAGCAGCTTGTTGTCGCAACCAAGCACAGATACGCAGTATTTT CASSLLSQPSTDTQYF
NA TRBJ2-5 TRBV25-1 NA TGTGCCAGCAGTGAATATAATCCGGGAGTAATCATGGGGACCCAGTACTTC CASSEYNPGVIMGTQYF
TRBD2 TRBJ2-5 TRBV9 NA TGTGCCAGCGCATCTAGCGGGAGGACTAGCGAGACCCAGTACTTC CASASSGRTSETQYF
TRBD1 TRBJ1-4 TRBV5-8 once TGTGCCAGCAGTCACCCGGGACAGGGTATGGCTAATGAAAAACTGTTTTTT CASSHPGQGMANEKLFF
TRBD2 TRBJ2-5 TRBV7-2 NA TGTGCCAGCAGCGAAGGCGGGAGGGCCCGAGAGACCCAGTACTTC CASSEGGRARETQYF
TRBD2 TRBJ2-7 TRBV19 NA TGTGCCAGTAGTATCGCTGGTATTAGCGGGGGATACTCCTACGAGCAGTACTTC CASSIAGISGGYSYEQYF
NA TRBJ2-3 TRBV11-2 NA TGTGCCAGCAGCTTGGACAGCGGTAGCACAGATACGCAGTATTTT CASSLDSGSTDTQYF
NA TRBJ1-5 TRBV15 NA TGTGCCACCAGCAGAGACGGGGCTAATCGTAATCAGCCCCAGCATTTT CATSRDGANRNQPQHF
NA TRBJ1-2 TRBV6-9 NA TGTGCCAGCAGTTCTCTAGGGACACGGGAAGGGTATGGCTACACCTTC CASSSLGTREGYGYTF
NA TRBJ1-2 TRBV7-2 NA TGTGCCAGCAGCTTAACGGGAGCAGGTGCTTATGGCTACACCTTC CASSLTGAGAYGYTF
NA TRBJ1-1 TRBV7-6 NA TGTGCCAGCAGCTTAGAAGGGGCTAGGAACACTGAAGCTTTCTTT CASSLEGARNTEAFF
NA TRBJ1-1 TRBV4-2 NA TGTGCCAGCAGCCACATCCCGGGGGCTGAAGCTTTCTTT CASSHIPGAEAFF
NA TRBJ2-7 TRBV6-5 NA TGTGCCAGCAGTGGGGACGAAACCTACGAGCAGTACTTC CASSGDETYEQYF
NA TRBJ2-6 TRBV4-2 NA TGTGCCAGCAGCCAAGAGCAAGGGGTCGGGGCCAACGTCCTGACTTTC CASSQEQGVGANVLTF
NA TRBJ1-1 TRBV5-1 NA TGCGCCAGCAGTGTAGAACACCTGAACACTGAAGCTTTCTTT CASSVEHLNTEAFF